The 8 T cell receptor beta chains below come from one sample, sequenced in a study of blood T cells in healthy people across ages. Together with a sample-barcoded 5' primer, a J-beta primer mix was included in a second PCR lasting roughly 6 to 12 cycles. Via MiXCR, TCRdb re-called the 5' RACE reads, giving one row per CDR3 protein. The sample lists some 710,000 distinct CDR3 sequences; about 47% were seen once. The specimen was blood. These receptor sequences come from a man aged 80 or over in good health.

The chain has TRBV15 and TRBJ1-6; D possibly corresponds to TRBD1 (5 bases). There are 14 residues in the CDR3. V was cut by 0 bases and J by 10 bases, with 10 bases left in between. The germline gives CDR1 LNHNV, CDR2 YYDKDF (reference sequence). CDR3: CATSRDRDGSPLHF. DNA for the CDR3: TGTGCCACCAGCAGAGACAGGGATGGATCACCCCTCCACTTT.

This clonotype was detected a few times. The chain joins TRBV29-1 to TRBJ2-7, with D maybe TRBD1 (5 bases). The CDR3 has 12 amino acids. The germline V gene encodes CDR1 SQVTM and CDR2 ANQGSEA. V gave up 7 bases and J gave up 3 bases, with 13 bases separating them. The CDR3 DNA is TGCAGCGGGCAGGGTCGCGGCTACGAGCAGTACTTC. This codes for CSGQGRGYEQYF.

This rearrangement joins TRBV20-1 to TRBJ2-6; TRBD1 matches at 9 bases. V dropped 5 bases and J dropped 0; count of bases not matched to a gene: 8. Germline lookup yields CDR1 DFQATT and CDR2 SNEGSKA (reference sequence). The CDR3 is 17 residues long. The CDR3 loop reads CSAPRTGDLSGANVLTF. Written as DNA, the CDR3 is TGCAGTGCTCCCAGGACAGGGGACCTCTCTGGGGCCAACGTCCTGACTTTC.

Concerning this clonotype itself: The junction differs from germline at one of its ends, possibly a read error. J is TRBJ2-1 and V is TRBV24-1; the D call may be TRBD1 or TRBD2 (5 bases each). Germline CDR1 KGHDR, CDR2 SFDVKD. The CDR3 consists of 16 residues. CDR3 nucleotide sequence: TGTGCCACCGCAGCGCAGGGAAGAGGGGAAAACAAGGAGCAGTTCTTC. As protein: CATAAQGRGENKEQFF.

This clonotype was recorded a few times. This rearrangement joins TRBV28 to TRBJ2-7; 8 bases match TRBD2. Germline CDR1 is MDHEN and CDR2 is SYDVKM. Unmatched junction bases numbered 10, after V lost 5 bases and J lost 1 base. The CDR3 is 16 amino acids. CDR3 bases: TGTGCCAGCAGTACCCCGACTAGCGCGGGATCCTACGAGCAGTACTTC. This translates into CASSTPTSAGSYEQYF.

The genes are TRBV28 and TRBJ1-2; D is unresolved. Germline V gene lookup returns CDR1 MDHEN and CDR2 SYDVKM. The CDR3 contains 12 residues. The V end lost 6 bases, the J end lost 5 bases, and 10 bases lay between the germline ends. The CDR3 nucleotides read TGTGCCAGCAGAGCGTCAGTTTATGGCTACACCTTC. This codes for CASRASVYGYTF.

This clonotype was seen a single time. The V and J genes are TRBV2 and TRBJ2-1; D gene uncertain. The germline gives CDR1 SNHLY, CDR2 FYNNEI. The CDR3 totals 13 residues. Trimming removed 2 bases from V and 8 bases from J, with 10 bases in between. CDR3 residues: CASSENGRHEQFF. The CDR3 DNA reads as TGTGCCAGCAGTGAAAATGGTCGGCATGAGCAGTTCTTC.

A few counts support this clonotype. The genes are TRBV20-1 and TRBJ2-7; D remains ambiguous. This CDR3 has 15 amino acids. V was clipped by 3 bases and J by 0 bases, with 15 bases between them. Germline lookup yields CDR1 DFQATT and CDR2 SNEGSKA (reference sequence). The CDR3 region has the DNA TGCAGTGCTAGGCGTGACGACGAATTCTCCTACGAGCAGTACTTC. Translating it yields CSARRDDEFSYEQYF.